Detailed here is one T cell receptor beta chain. Its antigen is as yet unknown. This entry comes from a study of OX40 agonist ivuxolimab in advanced cancers. Study details: Ivuxolimab, an agonistic anti-OX40 (CD134) antibody, was given to patients. With a range of roughly 20 to 80, age averaged about 58 years, and more than 75% were male. Three patients responded partially, comprising one with hepatocellular carcinoma and two with cutaneous melanoma.

Study outcomes and limitations: Circulating CD4+ and CD8+ T cells showed clonal expansion by week 6 at 0.1 to 3.0 mg/kg.

TCRdb's copy holds only in-frame clones and misses some; the assay was immunoSEQ multiplex PCR. The table includes 52,000 or so clones, more than 70% detected once. Germline loops: CDR1 GTSNPN, CDR2 SVGIG (reference sequence). The CDR3 length is 17 residues. The V gene end was trimmed by 4 bases and the J gene end by 4 bases; junction bases not matched to a gene: 15. The chain combines TRBV30 with TRBJ2-2, with 7 bases fitting TRBD2. The TCR was taken from an adult with an advanced solid tumor such as melanoma, head and neck, liver or kidney cancer. Sequenced here: CD4+ or CD8+ T cells sorted from blood, sampled in a trial of the OX40 agonist ivuxolimab. The CDR3 DNA reads as TGTGCCTGGATGGTGAGGGAGGGGACGCCTGGCACCGGGGAGCTGTTTTTT. It yields the protein CAWMVREGTPGTGELFF. The complete variable domain, with remaining parts taken from reference TRBV30 and TRBJ2-2, reads SQTIHQWPATLVQPVGSPLSLECTVEGTSNPNLYWYRQAAGRGLQLLFYSVGIGQISSEVPQNLSASRPQDRQFILSSKKLLLSDSGFYLCAWMVREGTPGTGELFFGEGSRLTVL.